These T cell receptor beta chains were read from a single sample in a study of blood T cell repertoires in COVID-19. The assay was immunoSEQ multiplex PCR, and TCRdb's table has in-frame clones only and misses some. Of some 280,000 clones listed, around 91% are singletons. Sequencing input: peripheral blood. The receptors stem from a woman aged 55-75 years with acute or convalescent COVID-19. The CDR3 runs from the conserved cysteine through the conserved F or W. D genes are given only for firm matches. Only part of the rows carry a size: once, few, many, or a class if the clone is expanded.

CASSRQGEGRNQPQHF | NA | TRBD1 | TRBJ1-5 | TRBV6-2/TRBV6-3
CASSQGPSGGGTEAFF | NA | TRBD1 | TRBJ1-1 | TRBV3-1/TRBV3-2
CASSVGVSGSTEQYF | NA | TRBD2 | TRBJ2-7 | TRBV9
CASSLHRFNYGYTF | NA | NA | TRBJ1-2 | TRBV5-1
CASSQGEGGNTGELFF | NA | NA | TRBJ2-2 | TRBV4-3
CAWGGLTGTSGNTIYF | NA | NA | TRBJ1-3 | TRBV30
CASSLVQEGYGYTF | few | NA | TRBJ1-2 | TRBV5-1
CASSDLNTEAFF | NA | NA | TRBJ1-1 | TRBV25-1
CASSQAGLTDTQYF | once | NA | TRBJ2-3 | TRBV3-1/TRBV3-2
CASSQDPPQGAGNTIYF | few | TRBD1 | TRBJ1-3 | TRBV4-1
CASRWTSSDTQYF | NA | TRBD2 | TRBJ2-3 | TRBV2
CASSPYDWARNTEAFF | NA | NA | TRBJ1-1 | TRBV3-1/TRBV3-2
CASWDRGYEQYF | NA | TRBD1 | TRBJ2-7 | TRBV12-3/TRBV12-4
CASSEGTKTEAFF | NA | NA | TRBJ1-1 | TRBV9
CASSQDQIGVTVDEQYF | few | NA | TRBJ2-7 | TRBV3-1/TRBV3-2
CASSPGGGNIYGYTF | NA | TRBD1 | TRBJ1-2 | TRBV27
CASSSTSASSYNEQFF | NA | TRBD2 | TRBJ2-1 | TRBV7-2
CASGKDRGRNTEAFF | NA | TRBD1 | TRBJ1-1 | TRBV7-3
CASSPGEGYTF | NA | NA | TRBJ1-2 | TRBV18
CASSYTGDEQYF | NA | TRBD1 | TRBJ2-7 | TRBV6-5
CASRKRGQDGYTF | NA | NA | TRBJ1-2 | TRBV28
CASVQAGGSYNEQFF | NA | TRBD2 | TRBJ2-1 | TRBV7-8
CASSLGTSGTNEQFF | NA | TRBD2 | TRBJ2-1 | TRBV5-4
CAISESQGPGSPLHF | NA | NA | TRBJ1-6 | TRBV10-3
CASSYDRINTEAFF | few | NA | TRBJ1-1 | TRBV6-2/TRBV6-3
CASSYRGQGGNSNQPQHF | NA | TRBD1 | TRBJ1-5 | TRBV6-2/TRBV6-3
CAISDLRTRAGDGNEQFF | NA | TRBD2 | TRBJ2-1 | TRBV10-3
CATSRDFGGHYGYTF | NA | NA | TRBJ1-2 | TRBV15
CASSLFLATGYSNQPQHF | NA | TRBD1 | TRBJ1-5 | TRBV28
CASSLTQLGAYEQYF | NA | NA | TRBJ2-7 | TRBV14
CSVGLAQETQYF | few | TRBD2 | TRBJ2-5 | TRBV29-1
CASSSPRRTGSDGYTF | NA | NA | TRBJ1-2 | TRBV5-6
CASSQSSTEAFF | NA | NA | TRBJ1-1 | TRBV3-1/TRBV3-2
CASSVGGVRTGELFF | once | NA | TRBJ2-2 | TRBV9
CASSSGHSYGWTF | NA | NA | TRBJ1-2 | TRBV28
CASSIPTGGITDTQYF | NA | NA | TRBJ2-3 | TRBV19
CASSPTGRGLSAYNEQFF | NA | NA | TRBJ2-1 | TRBV18
CASSSERGLGYEQYF | NA | NA | TRBJ2-7 | TRBV11-3
CASSVEGGRPPFF | NA | NA | TRBJ1-2 | TRBV9
CASSLSWPGLAGSTDTQYF | NA | TRBD2 | TRBJ2-3 | TRBV7-2
CASSGSGRASYEQYF | once | TRBD2 | TRBJ2-7 | TRBV19
CSASLRAENTIYF | once | NA | TRBJ1-3 | TRBV20-1
CASSGTGGYQPQHF | few | TRBD1 | TRBJ1-5 | TRBV2
CASSLYMDATPAYGYTF | NA | NA | TRBJ1-2 | TRBV28
CASSPFSGNTIYF | once | NA | TRBJ1-3 | TRBV27
CASSEKTGDPGYGYTF | NA | NA | TRBJ1-2 | TRBV6-1
CSANSGNEQFF | NA | NA | TRBJ2-1 | TRBV20-1
CASSSQGFADTQYF | NA | TRBD1 | TRBJ2-3 | TRBV27
CASGQVEPQHF | NA | NA | TRBJ1-5 | TRBV28
CASSGGTDSNQPQHF | NA | NA | TRBJ1-5 | TRBV18
CSGAGTSSYEQYF | NA | NA | TRBJ2-7 | TRBV29-1
CASSRTGLNTEAFF | NA | TRBD1 | TRBJ1-1 | TRBV6-5
CASSSQGGESEKLFF | NA | NA | TRBJ1-4 | TRBV5-1
CASSIGGSNTEAFF | NA | NA | TRBJ1-1 | TRBV19
CAIRDSSGNTIYF | NA | NA | TRBJ1-3 | TRBV10-3
CASRRGRAQETQYF | NA | NA | TRBJ2-5 | TRBV27
CASSQVGTGSSPLHF | NA | TRBD1 | TRBJ1-6 | TRBV14
CASRGGNSNQPQHF | NA | NA | TRBJ1-5 | TRBV7-2
CASSHRQGDYEQYF | NA | TRBD1 | TRBJ2-7 | TRBV27